The T cell receptor beta chain described here comes from a study of T cells in Graves' hyperthyroidism and ophthalmopathy. With 4 bases removed from V and 7 bases from J, the gap between germline ends came to 13 bases. CDR3 size: 12 residues. Germline V lookup: CDR1 DFQATT, CDR2 SNEGSKA (reference sequence). Regions amplified from RNA transcripts were the TCR beta CDR3 regions. The HTBI primer set drove a first-round RT-PCR of the TCR CDR3. TCRdb itself ran the multiplex PCR reads through MiXCR, one entry per CDR3 protein. The profile shows 300,000 to 450,000 distinct CDR3 sequences, about 12% of them singletons. Patients were aged 18 to 65, had disease duration under 2 months, and had newly diagnosed hyperthyroidism. This clonotype was picked up many times.

The specimen was blood. This chain uses TRBV20-1 with TRBJ1-2; possibly TRBD1 for D (5 bases). This receptor was obtained from a woman aged 18-29 years with Graves' hyperthyroidism. In DNA, the CDR3 is TGCAGTGCTAAGGGGAGGGTTCGTGGCTACACCTTC. Protein: CSAKGRVRGYTF.